This TCR beta chain was identified during a study of T cells in Graves' hyperthyroidism and ophthalmopathy (dated by TCRdb to between 2018 and 2021). Describing the broader study: Peripheral blood was collected at initial diagnosis, before any treatment. To identify TCR V-J signatures that set the groups apart, the researchers used a discovery cohort of about a hundred patients, made up of 40 to 45 with Graves' ophthalmopathy and 57 with stable Graves' hyperthyroidism. Prospective prediction of ophthalmopathy was tested in an independent validation cohort of some 20 hyperthyroidism patients and around 16 patients who later progressed to ophthalmopathy. For training and testing, the 100 or so patients in the discovery cohort were randomly divided in a 7:3 ratio. In addition, the study compared T-cell repertoires in thyroid tissue and in blood from about 6 Graves' hyperthyroidism patients. After blood sampling, hyperthyroidism patients were treated with methimazole at a starting dose of 30 mg daily, and ophthalmopathy patients were treated with high-dose intravenous methylprednisolone. TCR Vbeta CDR3 sequencing of roughly 140 peripheral blood samples (over 40 ophthalmopathy, 75 hyperthyroidism and some 17 progressor patients) is reported in the paper. General study outcomes and caveats: Most expanded thyroid clonotypes (frequency above 0.001) were also found in blood, which suggests that blood repertoires may mirror thyroid immune responses. In validation, the model predicted progression to ophthalmopathy a median of about 6.5 months before onset, with over 55% sensitivity and 72.22% specificity. A model built on a 13 V-J signature distinguished ophthalmopathy from stable hyperthyroidism, reaching roughly 88% sensitivity and 81.08% specificity in cross-validation and 80%/75% in testing. Sample size was not statistically predetermined, and investigators were not blinded to group allocation.

Regarding this clonotype: No antigen is known for it. It may be a read error: a sequence one base away is much more abundant.

Stable Graves' hyperthyroidism was defined as no progression to ophthalmopathy during 18 months of follow-up. Hyperthyroidism patients were newly diagnosed, had a disease duration of under 2 months, and were aged 18 to 65 years. Any patient with an uncontrolled infection, another autoimmune disease, pregnancy or lactation was excluded. Diagnoses relied on clinical symptoms, serum thyroxine and TRAb, thyroid ultrasound and orbital computed tomography. Ficoll-Paque density gradient centrifugation was used to isolate PBMCs from approximately 11 ml of fresh peripheral blood. Total RNA was extracted using Trizol reagent, and RNA quality was assessed on an Agilent 2100 Bioanalyzer. There are 12 amino acids in the CDR3, from cysteine to phenylalanine inclusive. Kept here is only the CDR3 DNA, which spans 36 bases and is read in frame from base 1. In the germline V gene (reference sequence), CDR1 corresponds to LGHDT and CDR2 to YNNKEL.

Amplification of TCR beta CDR3 regions was carried out from RNA transcripts. The TCR CDR3 was subjected to a first round of RT-PCR using the HTBI primer set and the Qiagen OneStep RT-PCR kit. A second multiplex PCR round built the libraries, followed by size selection and purification. Libraries were sequenced paired-end with 100 bp reads on an Illumina HiSeq2000. On the authors' methods: SOAPnuke was used to process the raw data, with reads discarded if the reads contained adapters or uncalled bases, had a mean Phred below 15, or lacked an exact constant-primer or identifier match. High-quality paired reads were merged using COPE v1.2.5, and each unique nucleotide sequence was defined as a clonotype. Clonotypes were aligned to IMGT TRBV, TRBD and TRBJ reference segments using MiTCR v1.1. Analysis was restricted to V-J combinations with a frequency above 0.0001, which covered over 98% of repertoires. A TCS score was defined as the ratio between F50 (clonal expansion) and ExV (chaos), using BLOSUM62-based TCRdist between CDR3 peptides within each V-J. Welch's t-statistics and random forest reduced roughly 530 V-J features to 10 to 15, which were used in a naive Bayes classifier (R e1071). TCRdb trimmed the raw reads at Q25, called clones with MiXCR and kept productive beta chains. One record per CDR3 amino acid sequence lists the most common genes and DNA. The V and J calls, along with clone size, are taken from TCRdb and not from the paper's own processing. This sample holds about 590,000 distinct CDR3 sequences; approximately 15% were observed only once. The ten biggest clones cover approximately 7.4% of the sample.

This sequence was found in a woman in her 30s with Graves' hyperthyroidism. The specimen was blood. The chain employs TRBV3-1 and TRBJ1-1, with TRBD1 as a weak D call on 6 bases. The nucleotides read TGTGCCGGCAGCCAGGGGAGCACTGAAGCTTTCTTT. Translated, this gives CAGSQGSTEAFF.